Listed below are T cell receptor beta chains from one sample, sequenced in a study of T-cell reconstitution after alpha-beta-depleted transplantation in children. Via MiXCR, TCRdb re-called the PCR reads, giving one row per CDR3 protein. The sample holds 700,000 or so distinct CDR3 sequences, 10% to 15% seen once. The sequencing used PBMCs, collected before TCRalphabeta/CD19-depleted stem cell transplant. The source is a girl aged 2-10 years with congenital amegakaryocytic thrombocytopenia, due to receive a stem cell transplant. Both conserved end residues are part of each CDR3. The D gene is left open where the match is weak. Clone size is shown for a subset of rows, as once, few, many or a class of expanded clone.

j_gene: TRBJ2-7; len: 12; v_gene: TRBV12-3/TRBV12-4; d_gene: .; abundance: many; CDR3aa: CASSVRGYEQYF; CDR3nt: TGTGCCAGCAGTGTCAGGGGTTACGAGCAGTACTTC
j_gene: TRBJ2-3; len: 17; v_gene: TRBV20-1; d_gene: .; abundance: few; CDR3aa: CSASDREGTRGADTQYF; CDR3nt: TGCAGTGCTAGCGATAGAGAGGGCACGAGAGGCGCAGATACGCAGTATTTT
j_gene: TRBJ2-3; len: 13; v_gene: TRBV7-9; d_gene: .; abundance: many; CDR3aa: CASSLVRDLSRYF; CDR3nt: TGTGCCAGCAGCTTAGTCCGGGACCTATCTCGGTATTTT
j_gene: TRBJ2-7; len: 13; v_gene: TRBV28; d_gene: .; abundance: many; CDR3aa: CASSFVGSYEQYF; CDR3nt: TGTGCCAGCAGTTTCGTGGGCTCCTACGAGCAGTACTTC
j_gene: TRBJ2-1; len: 12; v_gene: TRBV29-1; d_gene: TRBD2; abundance: many; CDR3aa: CSSGLAGVEQFF; CDR3nt: TGCAGCTCGGGACTAGCGGGAGTTGAGCAGTTCTTC
j_gene: TRBJ1-2; len: 13; v_gene: TRBV5-1; d_gene: TRBD1; abundance: many; CDR3aa: CASSTTGAAGYTF; CDR3nt: TGCGCCAGCAGCACAACAGGGGCGGCTGGCTACACCTTC
j_gene: TRBJ1-1; len: 14; v_gene: TRBV25-1; d_gene: .; abundance: few; CDR3aa: CASTEGGGNTEAFF; CDR3nt: TGTGCCAGCACCGAAGGGGGGGGGAACACTGAAGCTTTCTTT
j_gene: TRBJ2-6; len: 15; v_gene: TRBV19; d_gene: .; abundance: few; CDR3aa: CASSSLSSGANVLTF; CDR3nt: TGTGCCAGTAGTTCGTTGTCGTCTGGGGCCAACGTCCTGACTTTC
j_gene: TRBJ1-3; len: 15; v_gene: TRBV5-1; d_gene: .; abundance: many; CDR3aa: CASSSGDVSGNTIYF; CDR3nt: TGCGCCAGCAGCTCGGGGGACGTCTCTGGAAACACCATATATTTT
j_gene: TRBJ2-7; len: 14; v_gene: TRBV12-3/TRBV12-4; d_gene: TRBD1; abundance: many; CDR3aa: CASSFGQGANEQYF; CDR3nt: TGTGCCAGCAGTTTTGGGCAGGGGGCGAACGAGCAGTACTTC
j_gene: TRBJ2-3; len: 14; v_gene: TRBV7-2; d_gene: .; abundance: .; CDR3aa: CASSPGLTWDTQYF; CDR3nt: TGTGCCAGCAGCCCCGGGCTCACGTGGGATACGCAGTATTTT
j_gene: TRBJ1-4; len: 13; v_gene: TRBV7-8; d_gene: .; abundance: .; CDR3aa: CASSPTVYEKLFF; CDR3nt: TGTGCCAGCAGCCCCACGGTTTATGAAAAACTGTTTTTT
j_gene: TRBJ2-5; len: 11; v_gene: TRBV5-1; d_gene: .; abundance: many; CDR3aa: CASRLMETQYF; CDR3nt: TGCGCCAGCAGGTTAATGGAGACCCAGTACTTC
j_gene: TRBJ2-1; len: 14; v_gene: TRBV7-9; d_gene: TRBD2; abundance: many; CDR3aa: CACFGGSGKNEQFF; CDR3nt: TGTGCCTGCTTCGGGGGTAGCGGGAAGAATGAGCAGTTCTTC
j_gene: TRBJ2-1; len: 18; v_gene: TRBV15; d_gene: TRBD2; abundance: .; CDR3aa: CATSRDLLTSGSLGEQFF; CDR3nt: TGTGCCACCAGCAGAGATCTACTGACTAGCGGAAGCCTAGGGGAGCAGTTCTTC
j_gene: TRBJ2-7; len: 19; v_gene: TRBV6-1; d_gene: TRBD1; abundance: .; CDR3aa: CASSGTGQGLDWAAYEQYF; CDR3nt: TGTGCCAGCAGTGGAACGGGACAGGGCCTAGACTGGGCCGCCTACGAGCAGTACTTC
j_gene: TRBJ2-3; len: 14; v_gene: TRBV5-1; d_gene: TRBD2; abundance: many; CDR3aa: CASSLGTRPDTQYF; CDR3nt: TGCGCCAGCAGCTTGGGGACTAGACCAGATACGCAGTATTTT
j_gene: TRBJ2-7; len: 14; v_gene: TRBV5-1; d_gene: TRBD2; abundance: many; CDR3aa: CASSTTSGSYEQYF; CDR3nt: TGCGCCAGCAGCACCACTAGCGGGAGTTACGAGCAGTACTTC
j_gene: TRBJ2-3; len: 14; v_gene: TRBV12-3/TRBV12-4; d_gene: .; abundance: many; CDR3aa: CASTPGLQTDTQYF; CDR3nt: TGTGCCAGCACCCCGGGACTTCAAACAGATACGCAGTATTTT
j_gene: TRBJ2-7; len: 12; v_gene: TRBV20-1; d_gene: .; abundance: .; CDR3aa: CSARDLEAEQYF; CDR3nt: TGCAGTGCTAGAGATCTTGAGGCCGAGCAGTACTTC
j_gene: TRBJ1-4; len: 14; v_gene: TRBV6-5; d_gene: .; abundance: many; CDR3aa: CASSYKIKDEKLFF; CDR3nt: TGTGCCAGCAGTTACAAAATCAAAGACGAAAAACTGTTTTTT
j_gene: TRBJ1-2; len: 15; v_gene: TRBV30; d_gene: .; abundance: .; CDR3aa: CAWRRTANSIYGYTF; CDR3nt: TGTGCCTGGAGAAGGACAGCGAACTCGATTTATGGCTACACCTTC
j_gene: TRBJ2-7; len: 15; v_gene: TRBV20-1; d_gene: .; abundance: many; CDR3aa: CSARPPGHRLDEQYF; CDR3nt: TGCAGTGCTAGACCCCCGGGACACCGCTTGGACGAGCAGTACTTC
j_gene: TRBJ2-7; len: 17; v_gene: TRBV27; d_gene: TRBD2; abundance: few; CDR3aa: CASSRTSGRASPYEQYF; CDR3nt: TGTGCCAGCAGTCGGACTAGCGGGAGGGCCTCTCCCTACGAGCAGTACTTC
j_gene: TRBJ2-5; len: 15; v_gene: TRBV5-1; d_gene: .; abundance: few; CDR3aa: CASTESRAVTETQYF; CDR3nt: TGCGCCAGCACCGAATCCAGGGCCGTTACAGAGACCCAGTACTTC
j_gene: TRBJ2-7; len: 15; v_gene: TRBV6-5; d_gene: .; abundance: .; CDR3aa: CASSYSPRAGGEQYF; CDR3nt: TGTGCCAGCAGTTACTCTCCAAGGGCAGGGGGGGAGCAGTACTTC
j_gene: TRBJ2-2; len: 15; v_gene: TRBV4-1; d_gene: .; abundance: many; CDR3aa: CASSSPTANTGELFF; CDR3nt: TGCGCCAGCAGCTCTCCAACCGCGAACACCGGGGAGCTGTTTTTT
j_gene: TRBJ1-5; len: 15; v_gene: TRBV20-1; d_gene: .; abundance: many; CDR3aa: CSATGEGWSNQPQHF; CDR3nt: TGCAGTGCCACCGGTGAGGGGTGGAGCAATCAGCCCCAGCATTTT
j_gene: TRBJ2-3; len: 18; v_gene: TRBV24-1; d_gene: .; abundance: .; CDR3aa: CATSDYGPTGTSTDTQYF; CDR3nt: TGTGCCACCAGTGATTACGGCCCGACAGGCACTAGCACAGATACGCAGTATTTT
j_gene: TRBJ2-1; len: 14; v_gene: TRBV29-1; d_gene: .; abundance: few; CDR3aa: CSVGLLARRNEQFF; CDR3nt: TGCAGCGTTGGTCTCCTAGCGAGACGCAATGAGCAGTTCTTC
j_gene: TRBJ2-1; len: 13; v_gene: TRBV20-1; d_gene: .; abundance: many; CDR3aa: CSASGRPYNEQFF; CDR3nt: TGCAGTGCTAGCGGGAGACCCTACAATGAGCAGTTCTTC
j_gene: TRBJ2-1; len: 11; v_gene: TRBV11-2; d_gene: TRBD1; abundance: .; CDR3aa: CASSFGQGPFF; CDR3nt: TGTGCCAGCAGCTTCGGACAGGGTCCGTTCTTC
j_gene: TRBJ2-2; len: 15; v_gene: TRBV20-1; d_gene: TRBD2; abundance: many; CDR3aa: CSARDLAGETGELFF; CDR3nt: TGCAGTGCTAGAGATCTAGCGGGGGAGACCGGGGAGCTGTTTTTT
j_gene: TRBJ2-1; len: 16; v_gene: TRBV6-2/TRBV6-3; d_gene: TRBD2; abundance: few; CDR3aa: CASSYSTGGGRNEQFF; CDR3nt: TGTGCCAGCAGTTACTCGACCGGCGGGGGTAGGAATGAGCAGTTCTTC
j_gene: TRBJ2-1; len: 17; v_gene: TRBV20-1; d_gene: TRBD2; abundance: many; CDR3aa: CSAREAGVLSSYNEQFF; CDR3nt: TGCAGTGCTAGAGAAGCGGGAGTACTTAGCTCCTACAATGAGCAGTTCTTC
j_gene: TRBJ2-7; len: 15; v_gene: TRBV20-1; d_gene: TRBD2; abundance: many; CDR3aa: CSASRFGRDSYEQYF; CDR3nt: TGCAGTGCTAGTCGCTTCGGGAGGGATTCCTACGAGCAGTACTTC
j_gene: TRBJ2-1; len: 15; v_gene: TRBV15; d_gene: TRBD2; abundance: few; CDR3aa: CATSERAGGLEEQFF; CDR3nt: TGTGCCACCAGCGAGAGGGCGGGAGGGCTAGAGGAGCAGTTCTTC
j_gene: TRBJ2-1; len: 10; v_gene: TRBV7-9; d_gene: .; abundance: many; CDR3aa: CASSENEQFF; CDR3nt: TGTGCCAGCAGCGAAAATGAGCAGTTCTTC
j_gene: TRBJ1-2; len: 14; v_gene: TRBV12-3/TRBV12-4; d_gene: .; abundance: many; CDR3aa: CASSPGIGIGGYTF; CDR3nt: TGTGCCAGCAGTCCGGGGATAGGAATAGGTGGCTACACCTTC
j_gene: TRBJ2-1; len: 15; v_gene: TRBV20-1; d_gene: TRBD2; abundance: few; CDR3aa: CSARVGLAHYNEQFF; CDR3nt: TGCAGTGCTAGAGTGGGACTAGCTCACTACAATGAGCAGTTCTTC